One sample yielded the 18 T cell receptor beta chains listed below, sequenced in a study of OX40 agonist ivuxolimab in advanced cancers. Assay: immunoSEQ multiplex PCR; the TCRdb copy retains only in-frame clones and omits some. The sample contains about 22,000 clones, approximately 87% of which appear only once. The starting material was CD4+ or CD8+ T cells sorted from blood, obtained in a trial of the OX40 agonist ivuxolimab. The receptors were gathered from an adult with an advanced solid tumor such as melanoma, head and neck, liver or kidney cancer.

The chain links TRBV10-2 to TRBJ1-2; D is ambiguous. Germline CDR1 WSHSY, CDR2 SAAADI. CDR3 length equals 14 residues. Trimming took off 3 bases at V and 6 bases at J, with 14 bases between the two ends. CDR3 DNA sequence: TGCGCCAGCAGTGAATTCCGGGCAGTAAATGGCTACACCTTC. Translating it yields CASSEFRAVNGYTF.

This clone was observed a few times. V and J are TRBV28 and TRBJ1-2; 7 nucleotides line up with TRBD1. J was trimmed by 4 bases and V by 3 bases; bases with no gene match: 5. The germline V gene encodes CDR1 MDHEN and CDR2 SYDVKM. This CDR3 spans 14 amino acids. CDR3 in DNA: TGTGCCAGCAGTTTGCCTCGGACAGGCTATGGCTACACCTTC. Encoded protein: CASSLPRTGYGYTF.

V and J are TRBV30 and TRBJ2-2; TRBD2 might be the D (5 bases). In germline, CDR1 is GTSNPN, CDR2 SVGIG (reference sequence). V was cut by 0 bases and J by 2 bases, with 10 bases left in between. This CDR3 is 15 amino acids long. CDR3 loop: CAWSVLGGNTGELFF. For the CDR3, the DNA is TGTGCCTGGAGTGTATTAGGAGGAAACACCGGGGAGCTGTTTTTT.

This clone has a single count. This chain uses TRBV6-5 with TRBJ2-1; the match to TRBD2 covers 9 bases. Germline lookup yields CDR1 MNHEY and CDR2 SVGAGI. The CDR3 runs to 15 residues. V shed 6 bases, J shed 0 bases, and the junction held 3 bases outside the gene matches. The CDR3 nucleotides read TGTGCCAGCAGGGAGGGACTAGCCTCCTACAATGAGCAGTTCTTC. Translated: CASREGLASYNEQFF.

This rearrangement joins TRBV6-6 to TRBJ2-5; possibly TRBD1 for D (5 bases). The V end was cut by 6 bases, the J end by 5 bases, with 10 bases between. CDR3 length: 12 residues. Germline CDR1 and CDR2: MNHNY and SVGAGI (reference sequence). The DNA of the CDR3 is TGTGCCAGCAGGCAGGGTGGGGAGACCCAGTACTTC. Translating gives CASRQGGETQYF.

The CDR3 region is CASSLVRTYEQYF. CDR3 bases: TGTGCCAGCAGTTTGGTCAGAACCTACGAGCAGTACTTC. This sequence joins TRBV28 and TRBJ2-7, with D unclear. There are 13 residues in the CDR3. Germline-derived CDR1 and CDR2 are MDHEN and SYDVKM. Between the trimmed V and J ends, which lost 3 bases and 2 bases, there was a span of 8 bases.

V usage is TRBV2 and J usage is TRBJ1-4, with a weak D call TRBD1 (5 bases). The CDR3 extends over 14 amino acids. With 11 bases removed from V and 10 bases from J, the gap between germline ends came to 23 bases. Germline V gives CDR1 SNHLY, CDR2 FYNNEI. CDR3 sequence reads: CAEKRGEEGGKLFF. Written as DNA, the CDR3 is TGTGCCGAAAAGAGAGGGGAAGAAGGAGGAAAACTGTTTTTT.

The CDR3 sequence is CASSLPPSGTSGNNEQFF. Here the CDR3 DNA reads TGTGCCAGCAGCTTACCGCCCTCCGGGACTAGCGGAAACAATGAGCAGTTCTTC. The chain has TRBV11-2 and TRBJ2-1; 11 bases line up with TRBD2. Germline-derived CDR1 and CDR2 are SGHAT and FQNNGV. J gave up 5 bases and V 2 bases, and 11 bases lay outside the gene matches. The length of the CDR3 is 18 residues.

This rearrangement joins TRBV11-2 to TRBJ1-2; 10 nucleotides align to TRBD1. The germline V gene encodes CDR1 SGHAT and CDR2 FQNNGV. J was trimmed by 3 bases and V by 5 bases; bases with no gene match: 6. There are 15 residues in the CDR3. CDR3 in amino acids: CASSVGQGIYYGYTF. The DNA of the CDR3 is TGTGCCAGCAGCGTGGGACAGGGGATTTACTATGGCTACACCTTC.

The V call is TRBV5-1, the J call TRBJ1-4; TRBD1 matches 7 bases. CDR1 is SGHRS and CDR2 is YFSETQ in the germline V gene. The CDR3 covers 15 residues. Trimming at V came to 1 base and at J to 3 bases, leaving 3 bases not matched to a gene. The chain's CDR3 is CASSLNRGANEKLFF. DNA for the CDR3: TGCGCCAGCAGCTTGAACAGGGGAGCTAATGAAAAACTGTTTTTT.

The chain joins TRBV7-9 to TRBJ2-1; maybe TRBD1 (5 bases). Germline CDR1 SEHNR, CDR2 FQNEAQ (reference sequence). V lost 4 bases and J 13 bases, leaving 17 bases between the germline ends. There are 13 residues in the CDR3. In nucleotides, the CDR3 is TGTGCCAGCAGCTCCGCACAGGTATTTATCCAGTTCTTC. Translating it yields CASSSAQVFIQFF.

The chain uses TRBV19 and TRBJ2-1, with 7 positions matching TRBD1. There are 16 residues in the CDR3. Looked up from germline, CDR1 is LNHDA and CDR2 is SQIVND (reference sequence). The V gene end was trimmed by 5 bases and the J gene end by 4 bases; junction bases not matched to a gene: 11. CDR3 coding DNA: TGTGCCAGTAGTGTCATACAGGGGAACCCTTACAATGAGCAGTTCTTC. It is translated as CASSVIQGNPYNEQFF.

V is TRBV11-2 and J is TRBJ2-1; D uncertain. V lost 2 bases and J lost 3, with 8 bases in between. The CDR3 is 14 amino acids. In germline, CDR1 is SGHAT, CDR2 FQNNGV. The CDR3 here is CASSLPPDYNEQFF. The CDR3 DNA follows: TGTGCCAGCAGCTTACCCCCGGACTACAATGAGCAGTTCTTC. The whole variable domain, filled in from reference TRBV11-2 and TRBJ2-1, reads EAGVAQSPRYKIIEKRQSVAFWCNPISGHATLYWYQQILGQGPKLLIQFQNNGVVDDSQLPKDRFSAERLKGVDSTLKIQPAKLEDSAVYLCASSLPPDYNEQFFGPGTRLTVL.

This clone has only a few counts. The rearrangement joins TRBV5-6 to TRBJ1-5; TRBD1 agrees at 7 bases. The germline CDR1 and CDR2 sequences are SGHDT and YYEEEE. This CDR3 spans 14 amino acids. V shed 6 bases and J 2 bases; nucleotides not matched to a gene: 5. CDR3 sequence reads: CASTRQGRNQPQHF. The CDR3, as DNA: TGTGCCAGCACCCGACAGGGCCGCAATCAGCCCCAGCATTTT.

In regard to this clone: The junction departs from germline at one end; a sequencing error may be responsible. The chain uses TRBV7-7 and TRBJ2-5; D is perhaps TRBD1 (6 bases). The CDR3 is 14 amino acids. CDR1 is SSHAT and CDR2 is FNYEAQ in the germline V gene (reference sequence). CDR3 nucleotides: TGTGCTAGCAGCTTATCAACAGGGTTTGAGACCCAGTACTTC. As protein: CASSLSTGFETQYF.

The chain links TRBV5-6 to TRBJ2-3, with TRBD1 matching 7 bases. Losses at the gene ends were 3 bases for V and 4 bases for J; bases not matched to a gene: 8. The germline V gene encodes CDR1 SGHDT and CDR2 YYEEEE. This CDR3 contains 15 residues. CDR3 DNA sequence: TGTGCCAGCAGCTCGGGACAGAGCCCTCCAGATACGCAGTATTTT. Its translation is CASSSGQSPPDTQYF.

In this sample, this clone turned up a few times. The chain recombines TRBV7-9 with TRBJ1-2, with D perhaps matching TRBD1 (6 bases). There are 13 residues in the CDR3. Trimming removed 0 bases from V and 8 bases from J, with 10 bases in between. The germline V gene has CDR1 SEHNR and CDR2 FQNEAQ (reference sequence). The CDR3 region has the DNA TGTGCCAGCAGCTTAGCTTACAGGGAAGGCTACACCTTC. It specifies CASSLAYREGYTF. Combining the CDR3 with reference TRBV7-9 and TRBJ1-2 gives the whole variable domain DTGVSQNPRHKITKRGQNVTFRCDPISEHNRLYWYRQTLGQGPEFLTYFQNEAQLEKSRLLSDRFSAERPKGSFSTLEIQRTEQGDSAMYLCASSLAYREGYTFGSGTRLTVV.

The chain combines TRBV12-5 with TRBJ1-1; D is ambiguous. CDR1 and CDR2 from the germline V gene are LGHNT and FRNRAP. Between the trimmed V and J ends, which lost 3 bases and 1 base, there was a span of 3 bases. The CDR3 runs 12 residues. The CDR3 bases are TGTGCTAGTGGTTTCCCGAACACTGAAGCTTTCTTT. This encodes CASGFPNTEAFF.